Presented here are 28 T cell receptor beta chains from one specimen sequenced in a study of blood T cell repertoires in COVID-19. Profiling relied on immunoSEQ multiplex PCR, and the TCRdb table lists in-frame clones only, not all of them. Of 200,000 to 300,000 clones listed, roughly 85% are singletons. Sequenced: peripheral blood. The origin of the receptors is a man aged 18 to 35 with active or convalescent COVID-19.

Here the CDR3 reads CASSQGRDRRNSPLHF. In DNA, the CDR3 is TGTGCCAGCAGCCAAGGCCGGGACAGGCGTAATTCACCCCTCCACTTT. This sequence joins TRBV14 and TRBJ1-6; 8 nucleotides agree with TRBD1. The germline V gene has CDR1 SGHDN and CDR2 FVKESK. V gave up 1 base and J gave up 6 bases; unmatched junction bases: 5. The CDR3 loop spans 16 amino acids.

The chain recombines TRBV5-1 with TRBJ1-4; D is uncertain. Germline V gene data show CDR1 as SGHRS and CDR2 as YFSETQ. The V end was cut by 3 bases, the J end by 0 bases, with 12 bases between. This CDR3 comprises 16 residues. The CDR3 loop is CASSSLGRATNEKLFF. CDR3 DNA: TGCGCCAGCAGCTCCCTTGGGAGGGCAACTAATGAAAAACTGTTTTTT.

The rearrangement links TRBV4-3 to TRBJ2-1, with 10 positions matching TRBD2. Germline V CDR1 and CDR2: LGHNA, YSLEER. The CDR3 totals 13 residues. J was trimmed by 10 bases and V by 0 bases; bases with no gene match: 0. Written as DNA, the CDR3 is TGCGCCAGCAGCCAAGAGGGACTAGCGGAGCAGTTCTTC. Amino acids: CASSQEGLAEQFF.

This chain connects TRBV18 to TRBJ2-5; 8 bases line up with TRBD2. This CDR3 region has 15 residues. The V and J ends lost 3 bases and 5 bases, in that order; junction bases with no gene match: 8. Germline assignment: CDR1 KGHSH and CDR2 LQKENI. The CDR3 DNA is TGTGCCAGCTCACCCTCGAGCGGGAGTTCGGAGACCCAGTACTTC. Its translation is CASSPSSGSSETQYF.

The chain joins TRBV9 to TRBJ2-5, with 9 bases fitting TRBD1. After removal of 3 bases from V and 1 base from J, the junction contained 10 bases not matched to a gene. This CDR3 has 17 amino acids. Germline V CDR1 and CDR2: SGDLS, YYNGEE. This chain's CDR3 is CASSGALGTGSQETQYF. The CDR3 DNA follows: TGTGCCAGCAGCGGAGCACTCGGGACAGGGTCCCAAGAGACCCAGTACTTC.

The chain combines TRBV6-2 or TRBV6-3 with TRBJ1-4; maybe TRBD1 (5 bases). The germline CDR1 and CDR2 sequences are MNHEY and SVGEGT. This CDR3 has 13 amino acids. V was trimmed by 2 bases and J by 7 bases, leaving 8 bases between them. CDR3 coding DNA: TGTGCCAGCAGTTACGGGGCTCTTGAAAAACTGTTTTTT. This codes for CASSYGALEKLFF.

The gene calls are TRBV2 and TRBJ2-7; the match to TRBD2 covers 8 bases. The ends lost 6 bases at V and 0 bases at J; junction bases unmatched: 7. Germline assignment: CDR1 SNHLY and CDR2 FYNNEI. This CDR3 contains 15 residues. CDR3: CASSASGRSSYEQYF. CDR3 nucleotides: TGTGCCAGCAGCGCCAGCGGGAGAAGCTCCTACGAGCAGTACTTC.

The V and J genes are TRBV5-6 and TRBJ1-1; no clear D gene. V was pared by 3 bases and J by 5 bases, with 14 bases between. Germline V lookup: CDR1 SGHDT, CDR2 YYEEEE. This CDR3 has 14 amino acids. The chain's CDR3 is CASSSDVGRTEAFF. The CDR3 coding sequence is TGTGCCAGCAGCTCGGACGTAGGGAGGACTGAAGCTTTCTTT.

The chain recombines TRBV6-4 with TRBJ2-1; 10 bases are shared with TRBD2. V gave up 8 bases and J gave up 4 bases; unmatched junction bases: 2. The germline V gene encodes CDR1 MRHNA and CDR2 SNTAGT. The CDR3 spans 13 residues. The CDR3 here is CASGTSEYNEQFF. CDR3 nucleotide sequence: TGTGCCAGCGGGACTAGCGAATACAATGAGCAGTTCTTC.

This chain joins TRBV6-2 or TRBV6-3 and TRBJ1-2; possible D gene TRBD1, 5 bases. V dropped 1 base and J dropped 2 bases, with 20 bases sitting between them. CDR1 is MNHEY and CDR2 is SVGEGT in the germline V gene. This CDR3 is built from 18 residues. The CDR3: CASSYWGRRTTRNYGYTF. As DNA, the CDR3 is TGTGCCAGCAGTTACTGGGGTCGAAGGACAACGAGGAACTATGGCTACACCTTC.

V gene TRBV28 combines with J gene TRBJ1-3, with TRBD1 as a possible D gene (5 bases). Trimming stripped 4 bases from V and 7 bases from J, with 20 bases between. Germline assignment: CDR1 MDHEN and CDR2 SYDVKM. The CDR3 spans 16 residues. The CDR3 loop is CASSSTRWGGGNTIYF. The CDR3 bases are TGTGCCAGCAGTTCGACCCGTTGGGGGGGTGGGAACACCATATATTTT.

The CDR3 sequence is CASSSGQGKNTEAFF. The DNA for the CDR3 is TGTGCCAGCAGCTCCGGACAGGGTAAGAACACTGAAGCTTTCTTT. The rearrangement uses TRBV7-2 and TRBJ1-1, with TRBD1 matching 8 bases. Germline V lookup: CDR1 SGHTA, CDR2 FQGNSA. The CDR3 totals 15 residues. Unmatched junction bases numbered 5, after V lost 4 bases and J lost 1 base.

This clone was seen only a few times. CDR3 coding DNA: TGTGCCAGCAGCCAAGTGCAAGCGGGGGGCAATGAGCAGTTCTTC. This gives the protein CASSQVQAGGNEQFF. The chain carries TRBV3-1 (or the pseudogene TRBV3-2) and TRBJ2-1, with 9 bases lining up with TRBD2. The CDR3 covers 15 residues. Trimming took 1 base from V and 6 from J; bases not matched to a gene: 4. CDR1 is LGHDT and CDR2 is YNNKEL in the germline V gene (reference sequence).

V usage is TRBV9 and J usage is TRBJ2-2; no definite D call. Per the germline V gene, CDR1 is SGDLS and CDR2 is YYNGEE. Between the trimmed V and J ends, which lost 1 base and 3 bases, there was a span of 7 bases. This CDR3 is built from 14 residues. The CDR3 sequence is CASSVSPDTGELFF. CDR3 nucleotide sequence: TGTGCCAGCAGCGTATCTCCGGACACCGGGGAGCTGTTTTTT.

The chain recombines TRBV19 with TRBJ1-1; D is ambiguous. Looked up from germline, CDR1 is LNHDA and CDR2 is SQIVND (reference sequence). Trimming took off 3 bases at V and 3 bases at J, with 11 bases between the two ends. This CDR3 comprises 14 residues. CDR3 residues: CASSIRPADTEAFF. As DNA, the CDR3 is TGTGCCAGTAGTATCCGCCCCGCGGACACTGAAGCTTTCTTT.

This chain connects TRBV7-2 to TRBJ2-4, with 10 bases aligning to TRBD1. The germline CDR1 and CDR2 sequences are SGHTA and FQGNSA. The CDR3 has 17 residues. Trimming removed 1 base from V and 1 base from J; junction bases left unmatched: 4. This chain's CDR3 is CASSLEGQGWAKNIQYF. The CDR3 DNA sequence: TGTGCCAGCAGCTTAGAGGGACAGGGGTGGGCCAAAAACATTCAGTACTTC.

The chain is built from TRBV27 and TRBJ1-1; D is undetermined. CDR3 length equals 14 residues. Trimming left V 7 bases short and J 1 base short, with 13 bases between. Per the germline V gene, CDR1 is MNHEY and CDR2 is SMNVEV (reference sequence). The CDR3 DNA is TGTGCCAGCACCCTACGGGGATCGAACACTGAAGCTTTCTTT. Translating it yields CASTLRGSNTEAFF.

The chain links TRBV7-9 to TRBJ2-7; D might be TRBD2 (6 bases). This CDR3 has 14 residues. Germline V lookup: CDR1 SEHNR, CDR2 FQNEAQ (reference sequence). V was pared by 5 bases and J by 4 bases, with 15 bases between. In nucleotides, the CDR3 is TGTGCCAGCAGCCAGACTAGGGGTCAGTACGAGCAGTACTTC. It specifies CASSQTRGQYEQYF.

The V and J genes are TRBV30 and TRBJ1-4; 7 bases agree with TRBD1. The CDR3 is made up of 13 amino acids. The germline gives CDR1 GTSNPN, CDR2 SVGIG (reference sequence). V lost 5 bases, J lost 7 bases, and 7 bases stayed unmatched. CDR3 sequence reads: CAWLGGVGEKLFF. The CDR3 DNA sequence: TGTGCCTGGCTAGGGGGCGTTGGTGAAAAACTGTTTTTT.

DNA for the CDR3: TGTGCCAGCTCACCACCTAGCTTAAACGAGCAGTACTTC. Encoded protein: CASSPPSLNEQYF. This chain connects TRBV18 to TRBJ2-7; no clear D gene. Per germline, CDR1 KGHSH and CDR2 LQKENI. CDR3 length: 13 amino acids. Trimming took off 0 bases at V and 5 bases at J, with 8 bases between the two ends.

This rearrangement joins TRBV28 to TRBJ2-7; 7 bases line up with TRBD1. In germline, CDR1 is MDHEN, CDR2 SYDVKM. After removal of 3 bases from V and 7 bases from J, the junction contained 12 bases not matched to a gene. The CDR3 spans 15 residues. The CDR3 sequence: CASSFPPAGGLEQYF. CDR3 DNA sequence: TGTGCCAGCAGTTTCCCCCCGGCAGGGGGTTTAGAGCAGTACTTC.

This chain uses TRBV29-1 with TRBJ1-1, with unresolved D. This CDR3 comprises 13 residues. Germline V lookup: CDR1 SQVTM, CDR2 ANQGSEA. V lost 5 bases and J lost 7, with 17 bases in between. CDR3 in DNA: TGCAGCGTTTTAACCGGGGTGTCTATTGAAGCTTTCTTT. It yields the protein CSVLTGVSIEAFF.

This rearrangement joins TRBV19 to TRBJ1-2; possible D gene TRBD1, 6 bases. The V end was cut by 6 bases, the J end by 0 bases, with 14 bases between. This CDR3 contains 15 residues. CDR1 and CDR2 (germline): LNHDA, SQIVND (reference sequence). CDR3 loop: CASRDREHPNYGYTF. CDR3 in DNA: TGTGCCAGTAGGGACAGAGAACATCCTAACTATGGCTACACCTTC.

This clone was seen only once. The CDR3 here is CASNRGGGNTIYF. DNA of the CDR3: TGTGCCAGCAACCGCGGTGGCGGAAACACCATATATTTT. The chain has TRBV28 and TRBJ1-3; D call uncertain. V lost 7 bases and J lost 4, with 11 bases in between. The CDR3 has 13 residues. Germline-derived CDR1 and CDR2 are MDHEN and SYDVKM.

In nucleotides, the CDR3 is TGTGCCAGCAGCCAACAGGGGGACACTGAAGCTTTCTTT. The encoded protein is CASSQQGDTEAFF. V gene TRBV7-9 combines with J gene TRBJ1-1; the match to TRBD1 covers 8 bases. Trimming took 5 bases from V and 3 from J; bases not matched to a gene: 2. This CDR3 contains 13 residues. Germline CDR1 reads SEHNR; CDR2 reads FQNEAQ (reference sequence).

V is TRBV25-1 and J is TRBJ1-3, with D possibly being TRBD1 (6 bases). V was cut by 3 bases and J by 4 bases, with 19 bases left in between. The CDR3 covers 17 residues. Germline V gene lookup returns CDR1 MGHDK and CDR2 SYGVNS. CDR3 region: CASSESYRELTGNTIYF. CDR3 sequence (DNA): TGTGCCAGCAGTGAGTCCTACAGGGAGCTAACAGGAAACACCATATATTTT. The entire variable domain, with the rest obtained from reference TRBV25-1 and TRBJ1-3, is as follows: EADIYQTPRYLVIGTGKKITLECSQTMGHDKMYWYQQDPGMELHLIHYSYGVNSTEKGDLSSESTVSRIRTEHFPLTLESARPSHTSQYLCASSESYRELTGNTIYFGEGSWLTVV.

The chain couples TRBV2 to TRBJ1-3, with D hard to call. Trimming pared 7 bases from V and 1 base from J, leaving 11 bases between. The CDR3 is 14 residues long. Germline V CDR1 and CDR2: SNHLY, FYNNEI. The CDR3: CASNPSSSGNTIYF. Written as DNA, the CDR3 is TGTGCCAGCAATCCGTCTAGTTCTGGAAACACCATATATTTT. Filled out from reference TRBV2 and TRBJ1-3, the complete variable domain reads EPEVTQTPSHQVTQMGQEVILRCVPISNHLYFYWYRQILGQKVEFLVSFYNNEISEKSEIFDDQFSVERPDGSNFTLKIRSTKLEDSAMYFCASNPSSSGNTIYFGEGSWLTVV.

This sequence joins TRBV6-1 and TRBJ1-1; unclear D gene. V lost 5 bases, J lost 2 bases, and 15 bases lay in between. Germline V gives CDR1 MNHNS, CDR2 SASEGT. This CDR3 has 15 residues. The CDR3 loop reads CASSPLKVFNTEAFF. In DNA, the CDR3 is TGTGCCAGCAGTCCTCTAAAAGTTTTTAACACTGAAGCTTTCTTT.